This TCR beta chain was profiled in a study of T cell responses to AZD1222 COVID-19 vaccine. General study findings and limits: Mostly white British, mostly female donors; authors suggested clonal diversity may be underestimated. Nearly half of unique spike-specific TCRs reportedly avoided B.1.351 and B.1.1.7 mutated regions. Among those given AZD1222, only 5 to 7 were seropositive at baseline. Repertoires were collected only later (after the peak T cell response had occurred).

V was trimmed by 0 bases and J by 2 bases, leaving 12 bases between them. The CDR3 consists of 16 residues. Germline assignment: CDR1 SGDLS and CDR2 YYNGEE. Notes on this clone: Antigen: not known.

Using immunoSEQ multiplex PCR, the repertoire was profiled, and TCRdb retains in-frame clones only, with some absent. The table records approximately 140,000 clones, about 90% of them present only once. The receptor's source is an adult who received the MenACWY meningococcal vaccine as a control. The sequencing used peripheral blood, collected 28 days after the second dose of the MenACWY control vaccine. This rearrangement joins TRBV9 to TRBJ2-1, with D perhaps given as TRBD1 or TRBD2 (7 bases each). Here the CDR3 reads CASSVAGGGPYNEQFF. The CDR3 DNA follows: TGTGCCAGCAGCGTAGCAGGGGGGGGGCCCTACAATGAGCAGTTCTTC.